These 18 T cell receptor beta chains originate from one sample sequenced in a study of shared T cell receptors in the human thymus. Sequencing was performed with immunoSEQ multiplex PCR; in TCRdb, only in-frame clones are kept and a portion is missing. The table includes about 610,000 clones, around nine tenths detected once. The sample was also linked to a second study, of human thymus T cells.

Sequencing was performed on thymocytes. Every receptor here comes from a boy under three years old with a congenital heart defect.

The chain recombines TRBV4-3 with TRBJ1-4; 9 positions match TRBD1. The ends lost 3 bases at V and 4 bases at J; junction bases unmatched: 12. This CDR3 is built from 18 residues. Germline V CDR1 and CDR2: LGHNA, YSLEER. The CDR3 region has the DNA TGCGCCAGCAGCCACCCTCCGGGACAGGGCCTAGGTAATGAAAAACTGTTTTTT. Translation: CASSHPPGQGLGNEKLFF.

The chain employs TRBV30 and TRBJ2-1; 8 positions agree with TRBD2. The germline gives CDR1 GTSNPN, CDR2 SVGIG (reference sequence). This CDR3 is 16 amino acids long. With 3 bases clipped from V and 1 base from J, the junction kept 8 bases outside the gene matches. CDR3 region: CAWSQGSGSSYNEQFF. The CDR3 nucleotides read TGTGCCTGGAGCCAGGGGAGCGGGAGTTCCTACAATGAGCAGTTCTTC.

The chain employs TRBV7-8 and TRBJ2-3; 8 positions agree with TRBD2. The CDR3 spans 18 residues. The germline V gene encodes CDR1 SGHVS and CDR2 FQNEAQ. The V segment lost 4 bases and the J segment 4 bases; nucleotides outside the gene matches: 16. The CDR3 DNA follows: TGTGCCAGCAGCTCCCCGAGGGGGGCGGGAGGCCCCGCAGATACGCAGTATTTT. Amino acids: CASSSPRGAGGPADTQYF.

CDR3 bases: TGCGCCAGCAGTAGGCGGGACGGTTATACGCAGTATTTT. Translation gives CASSRRDGYTQYF. The chain couples TRBV5-1 to TRBJ2-3; D is possibly TRBD2 (6 bases). V was cut by 5 bases and J by 7 bases, with 14 bases left in between. The CDR3 loop spans 13 amino acids. CDR1 and CDR2 from the germline V gene are SGHRS and YFSETQ.

The chain has TRBV4-1 and TRBJ1-1; TRBD1 matches at 7 bases. The germline CDR1 and CDR2 sequences are MGHRA and YSYEKL. This CDR3 spans 17 amino acids. With 0 bases clipped from V and 3 bases from J, the junction kept 10 bases outside the gene matches. CDR3 in amino acids: CASSQEMEQGGYTEAFF. In DNA, the CDR3 is TGCGCCAGCAGCCAAGAAATGGAGCAAGGGGGCTACACTGAAGCTTTCTTT.

This chain links TRBV4-1 with TRBJ2-7; no reliable D call. CDR1 MGHRA and CDR2 YSYEKL come from the germline V gene. The CDR3 is made up of 16 amino acids. The germline V and J ends were trimmed by 0 bases and 2 bases, with 14 bases remaining between them. In DNA, the CDR3 is TGCGCCAGCAGCCAAGATGTGGGCACTCTCCCCTACGAGCAGTACTTC. It codes for CASSQDVGTLPYEQYF.

The chain is built from TRBV12-5 and TRBJ1-1, with D possibly being TRBD1 (5 bases). This CDR3 comprises 15 residues. Per germline, CDR1 LGHNT and CDR2 FRNRAP. Trimming cost V 5 bases and J 1 base, with 14 bases left between them. Here the CDR3 reads CASGMLGLPNTEAFF. Written as DNA, the CDR3 is TGTGCTAGTGGTATGCTGGGACTACCGAACACTGAAGCTTTCTTT. The whole variable domain, remainder taken from reference TRBV12-5 and TRBJ1-1, is DARVTQTPRHKVTEMGQEVTMRCQPILGHNTVFWYRQTMMQGLELLAYFRNRAPLDDSGMPKDRFSAEMPDATLATLKIQPSEPRDSAVYFCASGMLGLPNTEAFFGQGTRLTVV.

This rearrangement joins TRBV4-2 to TRBJ1-1, with TRBD1 matching 9 bases. Germline trimming cut 0 bases from V and 3 bases from J; bases unmatched to any gene: 11. From germline, CDR1 is LGHNA and CDR2 YNFKEQ. The CDR3 has 18 amino acids. This chain's CDR3 is CASSQESYRGRTDTEAFF. Written as DNA, the CDR3 is TGTGCCAGCAGCCAAGAAAGTTACAGGGGGCGCACGGACACTGAAGCTTTCTTT.

This rearrangement joins TRBV15 to TRBJ2-7; 8 bases align to TRBD1. V shed 2 bases, J shed 4 bases, and the junction held 4 bases outside the gene matches. CDR3 length: 14 amino acids. Per germline, CDR1 LNHNV and CDR2 YYDKDF (reference sequence). The CDR3 sequence is CATSRRTGKYEQYF. The CDR3 DNA follows: TGTGCCACCAGCAGACGGACAGGGAAGTACGAGCAGTACTTC.

V and J are TRBV25-1 and TRBJ2-1; 8 nucleotides agree with TRBD2. The V and J ends lost 2 bases and 8 bases, in that order; junction bases with no gene match: 5. The CDR3 loop spans 14 amino acids. Germline values: CDR1 MGHDK, CDR2 SYGVNS. The CDR3 sequence: CASSEREGVDEQFF. The CDR3 DNA reads TGTGCCAGCAGTGAACGGGAGGGCGTGGATGAGCAGTTCTTC.

This clone was seen only a few times. This chain links TRBV12-5 with TRBJ2-1, with a tentative D call TRBD1 (5 bases). CDR3 size: 12 residues. The V gene lost 6 bases and the J gene lost 4 bases, with 7 bases spanning the gap. Germline values: CDR1 LGHNT, CDR2 FRNRAP. CDR3 sequence reads: CASGPGYNEQFF. In nucleotides, the CDR3 is TGTGCTAGTGGCCCAGGGTACAATGAGCAGTTCTTC.

CDR3 sequence: CASAGGPYNEQFF. The CDR3 region has the DNA TGTGCCAGCGCGGGAGGACCCTACAATGAGCAGTTCTTC. The chain recombines TRBV28 with TRBJ2-1; 8 bases line up with TRBD2. J gave up 2 bases and V 8 bases, and 2 bases lay outside the gene matches. The germline V gene has CDR1 MDHEN and CDR2 SYDVKM. This CDR3 contains 13 residues.

The chain couples TRBV7-2 to TRBJ2-6, with no clear D. The V and J ends lost 5 bases and 0 bases respectively, with 8 bases between them. CDR1 is SGHTA and CDR2 is FQGNSA in the germline V gene. CDR3 length: 15 residues. CDR3 DNA sequence: TGTGCCAGCAGCCCCCCCTCCTCTGGGGCCAACGTCCTGACTTTC. Translating it yields CASSPPSSGANVLTF. The full variable domain, with the rest looked up from reference TRBV7-2 and TRBJ2-6, is GAGVSQSPSNKVTEKGKDVELRCDPISGHTALYWYRQSLGQGLEFLIYFQGNSAPDKSGLPSDRFSAERTGGSVSTLTIQRTQQEDSAVYLCASSPPSSGANVLTFGAGSRLTVL.

V is TRBV11-2 and J is TRBJ2-3; 9 bases are a match to TRBD2. In germline, CDR1 is SGHAT, CDR2 FQNNGV. The CDR3 length is 14 residues. V gave up 5 bases and J gave up 4 bases; unmatched junction bases: 4. The CDR3 bases are TGTGCCAGCAGCGAGCGGGGGGTTTCAGATACGCAGTATTTT. It codes for CASSERGVSDTQYF.

This chain connects TRBV4-1 to TRBJ2-5; 8 bases match TRBD2. CDR3 length: 22 amino acids. V shed 0 bases and J 4 bases; nucleotides not matched to a gene: 25. Germline lookup yields CDR1 MGHRA and CDR2 YSYEKL. In nucleotides, the CDR3 is TGCGCCAGCAGCCAAGATCTTCGGTTCCGATACTGGCCCGGGACTAGGGGAGAGACCCAGTACTTC. Protein product: CASSQDLRFRYWPGTRGETQYF.

The chain links TRBV27 to TRBJ2-3; TRBD2 aligns across 14 bases. From germline, CDR1 is MNHEY and CDR2 SMNVEV (reference sequence). The CDR3 spans 18 residues. V lost 2 bases to trimming and J lost 6 bases; unmatched junction nucleotides: 10. CDR3 sequence (DNA): TGTGCCAGCAGTTTACCTAGGGGACTAGCGGGAGAGTTGGATACGCAGTATTTT. Protein product: CASSLPRGLAGELDTQYF.

This chain joins TRBV19 and TRBJ2-3; 10 nucleotides match TRBD2. The germline gives CDR1 LNHDA, CDR2 SQIVND (reference sequence). V was clipped by 6 bases and J by 4 bases; unmatched bases: 19. The CDR3 runs 19 residues. DNA for the CDR3: TGTGCCAGTAGCACACGAACGTCCCCGTCTAGCGGGAGCGCAGATACGCAGTATTTT. This codes for CASSTRTSPSSGSADTQYF.

The chain uses TRBV28 and TRBJ2-7, with D possibly being TRBD2 (5 bases). The length of the CDR3 is 18 residues. Germline CDR1 and CDR2: MDHEN and SYDVKM. Deletions cut 5 bases from V and 6 bases from J, with 29 bases between. CDR3 region: CASSPSPMRAPTICEQYF. The CDR3 DNA reads as TGTGCCAGCAGTCCCTCTCCAATGAGGGCCCCTACCATCTGCGAGCAGTACTTC.